This TCR beta chain appears in the sequencing data of a study of human T cells and chemical hapten exposure. Study-wide context: Across the whole study, which lasted approximately 5.5 months, patients were given diphenylcyclopropenone on the scalp once a week.

CDR1 and CDR2 from the germline V gene are MNHNY and SVGAGI (reference sequence). CDR3 length: 12 residues. V lost 6 bases, J lost 6 bases, and 8 bases lay in between. This clonotype was seen ten or more times. TCRdb re-called the RACE reads through MiXCR, storing one row per CDR3 protein. Of approximately 50,000 distinct CDR3 sequences detected, 11% appear once; the ten largest clones hold approximately 3.9%. Time point reported: pre-sensitization, week 0. Treatment specified: therapeutic diphenylcyclopropenone sensitization with weekly scalp DPC. This chain links TRBV6-6 with TRBJ1-4, with TRBD1 as a possible D gene (6 bases). The sequencing here drew on whole blood, taken in connection with sensitization to the hapten diphenylcyclopropenone (DPC). This clonotype originated in a middle-aged woman with alopecia areata. Some clones in this sample may be carry-over from other donors' samples. The CDR3 DNA reads TGTGCCAGCAGGGACAGCTATGAAAAACTGTTTTTT. Amino acids: CASRDSYEKLFF.